This T cell receptor beta chain was recorded in a study of blood T cell repertoires in COVID-19. For the study at large: Acute-phase and convalescent COVID-19 samples originated in the United States, Italy and Spain. T cells, B-cell-depleted T cells, or PBMCs supplied cDNA or gDNA.

In the authors' workflow: Estimation of nucleated cell counts relied on the amplification of reference gene primers. The assay was immunoSEQ multiplex PCR, and TCRdb's table has in-frame clones only and misses some. V, J and clone size are those of that table, while D and trimming were read from the DNA. The table lists 150,000 or so clones, around 87% of them singletons, with about 15% in the top ten. The sample comprised peripheral blood. This sequence originates from a woman between 35 and 50 years old with acute or convalescent COVID-19.

The chain's CDR3 is CASSLGGGGQPQHF. CDR3 DNA: TGTGCCAGCAGCTTAGGAGGGGGTGGTCAGCCCCAGCATTTT. The J gene is TRBJ1-5, the V gene TRBV7-9, with a tentative D call TRBD1 (6 bases). Germline CDR1 and CDR2: SEHNR and FQNEAQ (reference sequence). The CDR3 is 14 residues long. V was trimmed by 1 base and J by 6 bases, leaving 10 bases between them. Supplemented by reference TRBV7-9 and TRBJ1-5, the full variable domain reads DTGVSQNPRHKITKRGQNVTFRCDPISEHNRLYWYRQTLGQGPEFLTYFQNEAQLEKSRLLSDRFSAERPKGSFSTLEIQRTEQGDSAMYLCASSLGGGGQPQHFGDGTRLSIL.